A single sample gave rise to the 21 T cell receptor beta chains below, sequenced in a study of blood T cells in healthy people across ages. The authors ran a second PCR of about 7 to 11 cycles using a sample-barcoded 5' primer and a J-beta primer mix. TCRdb used MiXCR to reprocess the 5' RACE reads, holding one entry per CDR3 protein. In the table there are fewer than 800,000 distinct CDR3 sequences, more than 40% of which are singletons. The sequenced sample consisted of blood. These receptor sequences come from a woman aged 55-75 years in good health.

The chain is built from TRBV14 and TRBJ2-1, with D perhaps TRBD1 or TRBD2 (5 bases each). The CDR3 runs to 17 residues. CDR1 is SGHDN, CDR2 FVKESK, per germline. The ends were cut back, 3 bases at V and 3 bases at J, with 18 bases in the middle. This CDR3 reads CASSHPKLGTFYNEQFF. The CDR3 bases are TGTGCCAGCAGCCATCCAAAGCTGGGGACCTTCTACAATGAGCAGTTCTTC.

The V call is TRBV6-1, the J call TRBJ1-4; D remains unclear. Germline-derived CDR1 and CDR2 are MNHNS and SASEGT. This CDR3 region has 13 residues. Between the trimmed V and J ends, which lost 7 bases and 7 bases, there was a span of 13 bases. CDR3 protein: CASNREIGEKLFF. For the CDR3, the DNA is TGTGCCAGCAATCGGGAAATCGGTGAAAAACTGTTTTTT.

This clonotype was seen a handful of times. The rearrangement uses TRBV30 and TRBJ2-1, with D tentatively TRBD1 or TRBD2 (5 bases each). The CDR3 totals 13 residues. Trimming took 4 bases from V and 7 from J, leaving 14 bases between them. CDR1 and CDR2 (germline): GTSNPN, SVGIG (reference sequence). DNA for the CDR3: TGTGCCTGGACCCCGGGACCCAGAAATGAGCAGTTCTTC. It is translated as CAWTPGPRNEQFF.

The chain employs TRBV28 and TRBJ2-1; TRBD2 matches 11 bases. The germline V gene encodes CDR1 MDHEN and CDR2 SYDVKM. Trimming cost V 2 bases and J 5 bases; bases outside gene matches: 2. The CDR3 loop spans 15 amino acids. The CDR3 sequence is CASSLVTSGNNEQFF. CDR3 DNA sequence: TGTGCCAGCAGTTTAGTGACTAGCGGGAACAATGAGCAGTTCTTC.

The CDR3 nucleotides read TGTGCCAGCAGCTTACAGGCAGGGCGCGGCTACACCTTC. It yields the protein CASSLQAGRGYTF. This chain links TRBV7-9 with TRBJ1-2, with D perhaps matching TRBD1 (5 bases). The CDR3 runs 13 residues. Trimming left V 2 bases short and J 8 bases short, with 12 bases between. CDR1 and CDR2 (germline): SEHNR, FQNEAQ (reference sequence).

This clonotype was seen more than once but under ten times. The chain has TRBV7-2 and TRBJ2-3; 7 bases line up with TRBD1. V lost 4 bases and J lost 1; bases outside the gene matches: 5. Germline values: CDR1 SGHTA, CDR2 FQGNSA. The CDR3 spans 15 residues. CDR3 DNA: TGTGCCAGCAGCTCTGGGGACAGACGCACAGATACGCAGTATTTT. Its translation is CASSSGDRRTDTQYF. The full variable domain, completed using reference TRBV7-2 and TRBJ2-3, is GAGVSQSPSNKVTEKGKDVELRCDPISGHTALYWYRQSLGQGLEFLIYFQGNSAPDKSGLPSDRFSAERTGGSVSTLTIQRTQQEDSAVYLCASSSGDRRTDTQYFGPGTRLTVL.

This chain connects TRBV6-1 to TRBJ2-7, with 7 bases matching TRBD1. Germline-derived CDR1 and CDR2 are MNHNS and SASEGT. The length of the CDR3 is 14 residues. V dropped 2 bases and J dropped 7; count of bases not matched to a gene: 8. In DNA, the CDR3 is TGTGCCAGCAGTGAATCGTCGAACAGGGGTGAGCAGTACTTC. Its protein is CASSESSNRGEQYF.

A note on this clonotype: It may be a read error: a sequence one base away is much more abundant. Since no conserved phenylalanine or tryptophan closes the CDR3, a read error is the likely cause. J is TRBJ2-4 and V is TRBV7-2; 8 positions match TRBD2. The end of the DNA fits TRBJ2-7 better, so the J call may be wrong. Looked up from germline, CDR1 is SGHTA and CDR2 is FQGNSA. The CDR3 has 16 amino acids. Here the CDR3 reads CASSLAGSGSPPEQYL. In DNA form, the CDR3 reads TGTGCCAGCAGCTTAGCGGGGAGCGGGAGTCCCCCCGAGCAGTACCTC.

This clonotype was seen a few times. The V and J genes are TRBV7-2 and TRBJ2-5; TRBD1 aligns across 8 bases. The J call may be faulty, since TRBJ2-7 better matches the DNA end. Germline CDR1 is SGHTA and CDR2 is FQGNSA. The length of the CDR3 is 14 residues. The CDR3 sequence is CASSLGSTGAEQYF. CDR3 nucleotide sequence: TGTGCCAGCAGCTTGGGGTCGACAGGGGCCGAGCAGTACTTC.

In this sample, this clonotype turned up many times. The V call is TRBV20-1, the J call TRBJ2-1; 10 bases are shared with TRBD2. The CDR3 length is 14 residues. V trimming: 1 base; J trimming: 6 bases; junction bases outside the gene matches: 3. In germline, CDR1 is DFQATT, CDR2 SNEGSKA (reference sequence). CDR3 loop: CSARVLAGSNEQFF. As DNA, the CDR3 is TGCAGTGCTAGAGTACTAGCGGGAAGCAATGAGCAGTTCTTC.

The chain employs TRBV24-1 and TRBJ2-1; TRBD2 is a possible D gene (5 bases). The CDR3 sequence is 17 residues long. Germline V gene sequence: CDR1 KGHDR, CDR2 SFDVKD. The ends were cut back, 5 bases at V and 7 bases at J, with 23 bases in the middle. The CDR3 here is CATSAHRASGGLNEQFF. The CDR3, as DNA: TGTGCCACCAGTGCCCATCGGGCGTCAGGAGGCCTAAATGAGCAGTTCTTC.

This clonotype was seen a handful of times. The CDR3 region is CASRYTSGKGNEQFF. CDR3 sequence (DNA): TGTGCCAGCAGGTACACTAGCGGAAAAGGGAATGAGCAGTTCTTC. V gene TRBV7-2 combines with J gene TRBJ2-1; 8 nucleotides line up with TRBD2. The V segment lost 6 bases and the J segment 7 bases; nucleotides outside the gene matches: 11. Germline CDR1 is SGHTA and CDR2 is FQGNSA. The CDR3 contains 15 residues.

The CDR3 sequence is CASSRLRPDRGREVAGYTF. In DNA, the CDR3 is TGTGCCAGCAGCCGATTGCGTCCGGACAGGGGGCGCGAGGTAGCTGGCTACACCTTC. V usage is TRBV7-9 and J usage is TRBJ1-2; 11 nucleotides match TRBD1. Per the germline V gene, CDR1 is SEHNR and CDR2 is FQNEAQ (reference sequence). J was trimmed by 7 bases and V by 5 bases; bases with no gene match: 21. This CDR3 has 19 residues.

This clonotype was found many times. This CDR3 reads CASSPGPGLAQNEQFF. CDR3 sequence (DNA): TGTGCCAGCAGTCCAGGGCCGGGACTAGCTCAGAATGAGCAGTTCTTC. The V gene is TRBV12-3 or TRBV12-4, the J gene TRBJ2-1; TRBD2 aligns across 9 bases. V was pared by 5 bases and J by 7 bases, with 12 bases of the junction left unmatched. The CDR3 is 16 residues long.

This clonotype was recorded a few times. V usage is TRBV21-1 and J usage is TRBJ2-7. TRBV21-1 is flagged as a pseudogene. This CDR3 region has 14 residues. This CDR3 is CASIWRQGSYEQYF. The CDR3 DNA reads TGTGCCAGCATTTGGCGTCAGGGTTCTTACGAGCAGTACTTC.

This clonotype was recorded once. The chain combines TRBV10-3 with TRBJ2-1, with D uncertain. This CDR3 is 15 amino acids long. The ends were cut back, 5 bases at V and 2 bases at J, with 13 bases in the middle. Per germline, CDR1 ENHRY and CDR2 SYGVKD. CDR3 sequence: CAISSATTTYNEQFF. In DNA form, the CDR3 reads TGTGCCATCAGTTCCGCTACCACCACCTACAATGAGCAGTTCTTC.

The table lists this clonotype with a few counts. The rearrangement uses TRBV6-1 and TRBJ2-7; no clear D gene. This CDR3 comprises 16 residues. From germline, CDR1 is MNHNS and CDR2 SASEGT. Between the trimmed V and J ends, which lost 5 bases and 4 bases, there was a span of 21 bases. The CDR3 protein is CASSHQGSARGYEQYF. CDR3 nucleotides: TGTGCCAGCAGTCATCAAGGGTCTGCGAGAGGATACGAGCAGTACTTC.

The chain recombines TRBV7-8 with TRBJ2-1; the match to TRBD1 covers 7 bases. The ends lost 5 bases at V and 5 bases at J; junction bases unmatched: 9. Germline-derived CDR1 and CDR2 are SGHVS and FQNEAQ. CDR3 size: 15 residues. Here the CDR3 reads CASSNRDRADNEQFF. In DNA form, the CDR3 reads TGTGCCAGCAGCAACCGGGACAGAGCGGACAATGAGCAGTTCTTC.

This chain connects TRBV9 to TRBJ1-2; TRBD1 might be the D (5 bases). Trimming removed 2 bases at V and 8 bases at J, with 13 bases between. Germline V gene lookup returns CDR1 SGDLS and CDR2 YYNGEE. The CDR3 is made up of 13 amino acids. Written as DNA, the CDR3 is TGTGCCAGCAGCGTCATCCACGGGACCGGCTACACCTTC. This codes for CASSVIHGTGYTF.

This clonotype was observed at least ten times. The chain combines TRBV4-3 with TRBJ2-5; possible D gene TRBD2, 5 bases. Trimming took 1 base from V and 7 from J, leaving 13 bases between them. Germline V gene data show CDR1 as LGHNA and CDR2 as YSLEER. The CDR3 has 14 residues. The CDR3 region is CASSQVREGGTQYF. CDR3 DNA sequence: TGCGCCAGCAGCCAAGTAAGAGAAGGAGGGACCCAGTACTTC.

J is TRBJ1-2 and V is TRBV28; the D is unclear. Germline assignment: CDR1 MDHEN and CDR2 SYDVKM. V gave up 5 bases and J gave up 7 bases, with 11 bases separating them. The CDR3 totals 12 residues. The CDR3: CASSIPGVGYTF. DNA for the CDR3: TGTGCCAGCAGTATACCCGGTGTTGGCTACACCTTC.